This paragraph reports one TCR beta chain. The data derive from a study of blood T cell repertoires in COVID-19. Study at large: Donors in the United States, Italy and Spain gave samples during acute or convalescent COVID-19.

Per germline, CDR1 SQVTM and CDR2 ANQGSEA. The V end lost 1 base, the J end lost 15 bases, and 22 bases lay between the germline ends. The CDR3 runs to 14 residues. Study processing details: Amplification of reference gene primers was used by the study to estimate nucleated cell counts. Sequencing was performed with immunoSEQ multiplex PCR; in TCRdb, only in-frame clones are kept and a portion is missing. The V and J calls and clone size are taken from that table; D and trimming were inferred from the DNA. This sample has more than 150,000 clones, with about four fifths found just once. This receptor was identified in a human donor in a cohort sampled during active COVID-19. Specimen: peripheral blood. J is TRBJ2-1 and V is TRBV29-1, with a weak D call TRBD2 (6 bases). The CDR3 reads CSVEVGEIRLGRFF. CDR3 nucleotides: TGCAGCGTTGAAGTGGGAGAGATCCGACTAGGGAGGTTCTTC.